This T cell receptor beta chain was sequenced for a study of T cell responses to AZD1222 COVID-19 vaccine. V was clipped by 3 bases and J by 8 bases, with 17 bases between them. Germline V lookup: CDR1 DFQATT, CDR2 SNEGSKA (reference sequence). This CDR3 is built from 14 residues. Only in-frame clones appear in the TCRdb table, and some are missing; sequencing was by immunoSEQ multiplex PCR. The profile shows around 180,000 clones, around 89% of them singletons. This material consisted of peripheral blood, taken 28 days after the second AZD1222 dose. V gene TRBV20-1 combines with J gene TRBJ2-1; possible D gene TRBD2, 6 bases. This clonotype was obtained from an adult who received the AZD1222 COVID-19 vaccine. CDR3 sequence: CSASPTGVRDEQFF. CDR3 nucleotide sequence: TGCAGTGCTAGTCCCACGGGAGTGAGGGATGAGCAGTTCTTC.